In its sample, the clone carrying this T cell receptor beta chain was seen once. This specimen belongs to a study of T-cell reconstitution after alpha-beta-depleted transplantation in children. This CDR3 has 17 amino acids. Germline V gives CDR1 MNHEY, CDR2 SMNVEV (reference sequence). V shed 5 bases, J shed 3 bases, and the junction held 13 bases outside the gene matches. Preparation of the TCRbeta library involved a method that used unique molecular identifiers. TCRdb passed the PCR reads through MiXCR, listing each CDR3 protein once. The data contain around 530,000 distinct CDR3 sequences, about 30% of them singletons.

The source was PBMCs from the stem cell graft donor, collected from the stem cell graft. The sequence was collected from a human donor who donated a stem cell graft to a child with aplastic anemia. This rearrangement joins TRBV27 to TRBJ2-7, with 10 bases fitting TRBD1. The CDR3: CASSLFSGTGAYYEQYF. CDR3 bases: TGTGCCAGCAGTCTCTTTTCCGGGACAGGGGCATACTACGAGCAGTACTTC.